This note documents a single TCR beta chain sequence. Its antigen is currently unknown. Germline assignment: CDR1 SGHTS and CDR2 YDEGEE. This CDR3 comprises 16 residues. This entry belongs to a study of T cells expressing NK-cell markers. General study findings and limits: Six of the donors carried dominant NKG2C+ clonotypes that took up about 1.0-7.5% of their CD8+ T cells.

Production of TCR beta cDNA relied on 5'RACE template switching with UMIs. After re-calling the 5' RACE reads, TCRdb lists one entry per CDR3 protein, DNA absent. The table gives 440,000 or so distinct CDR3 sequences; the top ten clones make up more than 7% of it. The sequencing input was blood T cells: a sorted CD56 or NKG2C T cell subset, CD4+ or CD8+ T cells, or bulk PBMC T cells (not recorded which). V is TRBV5-8 and J is TRBJ1-5. The source is a woman between 18 and 70 years old in good health. Here the CDR3 reads CASSLIKAYSNQPQHF.